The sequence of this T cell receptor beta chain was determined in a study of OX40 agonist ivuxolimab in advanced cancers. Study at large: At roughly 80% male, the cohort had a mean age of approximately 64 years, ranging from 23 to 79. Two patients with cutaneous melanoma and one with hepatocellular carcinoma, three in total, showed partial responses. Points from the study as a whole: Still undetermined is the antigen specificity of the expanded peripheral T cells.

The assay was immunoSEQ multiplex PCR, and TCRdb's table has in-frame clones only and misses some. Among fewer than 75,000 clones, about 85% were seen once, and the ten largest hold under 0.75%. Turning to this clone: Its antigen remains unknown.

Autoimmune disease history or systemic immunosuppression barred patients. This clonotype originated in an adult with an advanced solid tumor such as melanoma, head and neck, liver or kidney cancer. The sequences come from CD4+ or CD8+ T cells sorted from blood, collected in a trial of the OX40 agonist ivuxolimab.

CDR3 residues: CASSGGAGDRETQYF. As DNA, the CDR3 is TGTGCCAGCAGTGGAGGTGCGGGGGATCGCGAGACCCAGTACTTC. The chain recombines TRBV6-1 with TRBJ2-5; 7 bases match TRBD2. J was trimmed by 5 bases and V by 4 bases; bases with no gene match: 10. Per the germline V gene, CDR1 is MNHNS and CDR2 is SASEGT. The CDR3 runs 15 residues.